These 8 T cell receptor beta chains were all obtained from the same sample, sequenced in a study of control samples from healthy donors and cancer patients. Method: immunoSEQ multiplex PCR; TCRdb's copy keeps in-frame clones and lacks some. This sample has around 180,000 clones, with around 88% found just once. Sequenced sample: blood. The receptors here all came from a woman in her 30s in good health.

Comments on this clone: The junction shows a germline mismatch at one end, possibly a read error. CDR3 region: CASSLDTGYGYTF. CDR3 in DNA: TGTGCCAGCAGCCTAGATACAGGCTATGGCTACACCTTC. The chain uses TRBV11-2 and TRBJ1-2, with D possibly matching TRBD1 (5 bases). CDR1 and CDR2 (germline): SGHAT, FQNNGV. The CDR3 covers 13 residues.

J is TRBJ2-3 and V is TRBV5-1; no firm D call. The CDR3 is 13 amino acids. V was trimmed by 4 bases and J by 2 bases, leaving 8 bases between them. CDR1 SGHRS and CDR2 YFSETQ come from the germline V gene. The CDR3 region is CASSPVLTDTQYF. In DNA, the CDR3 is TGCGCCAGCAGCCCAGTCCTCACAGATACGCAGTATTTT.

The chain couples TRBV6-5 to TRBJ1-6; D remains ambiguous. Germline assignment: CDR1 MNHEY and CDR2 SVGAGI. This CDR3 has 14 residues. V lost 10 bases, J lost 5 bases, and 15 bases lay in between. In DNA, the CDR3 is TGTGCCACCAACCGGGCGGGAAATAATTCACCCCTCCACTTT. Translated: CATNRAGNNSPLHF.

This chain connects TRBV6-5 to TRBJ1-2; D perhaps matches TRBD1 (6 bases). Trimming pared 8 bases from V and 6 bases from J, leaving 13 bases between. This CDR3 is built from 12 residues. Looked up from germline, CDR1 is MNHEY and CDR2 is SVGAGI. The CDR3 sequence: CASGGAGHGYTF. The CDR3 DNA sequence: TGTGCCAGCGGGGGGGCAGGGCATGGCTACACCTTC.

The V and J genes are TRBV5-6 and TRBJ2-3; the match to TRBD2 covers 7 bases. The germline gives CDR1 SGHDT, CDR2 YYEEEE. With 0 bases clipped from V and 2 bases from J, the junction kept 9 bases outside the gene matches. This CDR3 is 17 amino acids long. As DNA, the CDR3 is TGTGCCAGCAGCTTGGCCGGGAGGCCCCATATCACAGATACGCAGTATTTT. Translated: CASSLAGRPHITDTQYF.

V gene TRBV6-1 combines with J gene TRBJ2-2, with TRBD1 as a possible D gene (6 bases). V lost 8 bases to trimming and J lost 4 bases, with 14 bases between them. The CDR3 extends over 14 amino acids. Germline V gene lookup returns CDR1 MNHNS and CDR2 SASEGT. The CDR3 sequence: CASCTTGITGELFF. The CDR3 coding sequence is TGTGCCAGCTGTACGACAGGAATCACCGGGGAGCTGTTTTTT.

The chain has TRBV2 and TRBJ2-1, with 14 bases that match TRBD2. Germline V gene sequence: CDR1 SNHLY, CDR2 FYNNEI. CDR3 length: 19 amino acids. Trimming at V came to 4 bases and at J to 1 base, leaving 9 bases not matched to a gene. CDR3 sequence: CASSGDKGTSGRSYNEQFF. CDR3 in DNA: TGTGCCAGCAGTGGGGACAAAGGGACTAGCGGGAGATCCTACAATGAGCAGTTCTTC.

The J gene is TRBJ2-5, the V gene TRBV5-1; no clear D. Trimming removed 3 bases from V and 4 bases from J, with 10 bases in between. CDR3 length equals 13 residues. Germline V lookup: CDR1 SGHRS, CDR2 YFSETQ. This chain's CDR3 is CASSSSTRETQYF. CDR3 in DNA: TGCGCCAGCAGCTCTAGTACTCGAGAGACCCAGTACTTC.